This record looks at one TCR beta chain sequence and its context. This sample was included in a study of blood T cell repertoires in COVID-19. Repertoires were generated with immunoSEQ multiplex PCR, while TCRdb's copy carries only in-frame clones and drops some. This table holds about 91,000 clones, about 85% found once. Sequenced material: peripheral blood. This sequence originates from a man aged 70 or older with acute or convalescent COVID-19.

CDR3 amino acids: CASSLSWGGPGETQYF. DNA for the CDR3: TGTGCCAGCAGCCTAAGCTGGGGCGGCCCGGGAGAGACCCAGTACTTC. V usage is TRBV6-6 and J usage is TRBJ2-5, with D perhaps TRBD1 (5 bases). CDR1 and CDR2 from the germline V gene are MNHNY and SVGAGI (reference sequence). The CDR3 spans 16 residues. V was trimmed by 6 bases and J by 4 bases, leaving 21 bases between them.